This is a list of T cell receptor beta chains from one sample in a study of CD8 T cells in ankylosing spondylitis. Using its own MiXCR run on the 5' RACE reads, TCRdb lists one record per CDR3 protein. The sample shows 800,000 to 900,000 distinct CDR3 sequences, 12% of them seen only once. The sequencing sample was made of blood, either unsorted or a sorted T cell fraction (not recorded which). The receptors here all came from a male donor with ankylosing spondylitis. The CDR3 runs from the conserved cysteine through the conserved F or W. The order of the fields is D gene, V gene, J gene, CDR3 length, clone size, CDR3 protein, CDR3 DNA. A D gene is named only where the DNA matches it firmly. For some rows the clone size is stated as once, few or many, or as a class when expanded; others skip it.

D: TRBD1
V: TRBV7-2
J: TRBJ1-6
length: 14
size: few
CDR3: CASRDRPYNSPLHF
DNA: TGTGCCAGCAGGGACAGGCCCTATAATTCACCCCTCCACTTT

D: -
V: TRBV20-1
J: TRBJ2-3
length: 13
size: many
CDR3: CSARDPGQDRQYF
DNA: TGCAGTGCTAGAGATCCGGGCCAGGACAGGCAGTATTTT

D: -
V: TRBV10-3
J: TRBJ2-5
length: 12
size: -
CDR3: CATGAYQETQYF
DNA: TGTGCCACCGGGGCGTACCAAGAGACCCAGTACTTC

D: TRBD1
V: TRBV29-1
J: TRBJ1-5
length: 13
size: few
CDR3: CSVSGTGDQPQHF
DNA: TGCAGCGTTTCCGGGACAGGGGATCAGCCCCAGCATTTT

D: TRBD1
V: TRBV28
J: TRBJ1-3
length: 15
size: -
CDR3: CASIPGGDSGNTIYF
DNA: TGTGCCAGCATCCCAGGGGGCGACTCTGGAAACACCATATATTTT

D: -
V: TRBV5-1
J: TRBJ2-1
length: 14
size: -
CDR3: CASSSAGTNNEQFF
DNA: TGCGCCAGCAGCTCGGCGGGGACCAACAATGAGCAGTTCTTC

D: TRBD1
V: TRBV11-2
J: TRBJ2-3
length: 17
size: few
CDR3: CASSFTGTVTYTDTQYF
DNA: TGTGCCAGCAGCTTCACCGGGACAGTGACCTACACAGATACGCAGTATTTT

D: -
V: TRBV7-2
J: TRBJ1-2
length: 14
size: few
CDR3: CASSLRAAPLGYTF
DNA: TGTGCCAGCAGCTTACGGGCAGCTCCGCTTGGCTACACCTTC

D: -
V: TRBV7-8
J: TRBJ2-5
length: 17
size: few
CDR3: CASSFHSPGETQETQYF
DNA: TGTGCCAGCAGCTTTCATAGTCCGGGGGAAACCCAAGAGACCCAGTACTTC

D: TRBD1
V: TRBV6-1
J: TRBJ1-2
length: 13
size: few
CDR3: CASRQGLNYGYTF
DNA: TGTGCCAGCCGACAGGGACTTAACTATGGCTACACCTTC

D: -
V: TRBV5-1
J: TRBJ2-7
length: 15
size: many
CDR3: CASSLGVVSSYEQYF
DNA: TGCGCCAGCAGCTTGGGGGTCGTAAGCTCCTACGAGCAGTACTTC

D: TRBD1
V: TRBV6-5
J: TRBJ1-4
length: 15
size: few
CDR3: CASSPLGTDGEKLFF
DNA: TGTGCCAGCAGTCCACTCGGGACAGATGGTGAAAAACTGTTTTTT

D: TRBD2
V: TRBV15
J: TRBJ2-4
length: 18
size: few
CDR3: CATSRDRGTGGAKNIQYF
DNA: TGTGCCACCAGCAGAGATCGGGGGACGGGGGGTGCCAAAAACATTCAGTACTTC

D: -
V: TRBV2
J: TRBJ1-1
length: 13
size: few
CDR3: CASSDGRNTEAFF
DNA: TGTGCCAGCAGTGACGGCCGGAACACTGAAGCTTTCTTT

D: -
V: TRBV6-5
J: TRBJ2-3
length: 14
size: -
CDR3: CASSYKRTTDTQYF
DNA: TGTGCCAGCAGTTACAAGCGGACCACAGATACGCAGTATTTT

D: -
V: TRBV20-1
J: TRBJ1-6
length: 13
size: many
CDR3: CSATAISNSPLHF
DNA: TGCAGTGCTACGGCGATTTCTAATTCACCCCTCCACTTT

D: -
V: TRBV7-2
J: TRBJ2-1
length: 14
size: few
CDR3: CASSLGAVYNEQFF
DNA: TGTGCCAGCAGCTTAGGGGCAGTCTACAATGAGCAGTTCTTC

D: -
V: TRBV11-2
J: TRBJ2-6
length: 18
size: -
CDR3: CASSPLGTRPRGANVLTF
DNA: TGTGCCAGCAGCCCACTTGGGACCCGCCCGAGGGGGGCCAACGTCCTGACTTTC

D: -
V: TRBV28
J: TRBJ2-7
length: 17
size: many
CDR3: CASSLYGGTLGDYEQYF
DNA: TGTGCCAGCAGTTTATACGGGGGCACCTTAGGGGATTACGAGCAGTACTTC

D: TRBD1
V: TRBV5-1
J: TRBJ1-5
length: 14
size: -
CDR3: CASSTAGGEQPQHF
DNA: TGCGCCAGCAGCACCGCAGGGGGGGAACAGCCCCAGCATTTT

D: -
V: TRBV5-1
J: TRBJ1-5
length: 15
size: -
CDR3: CASSLGYGGNQPQHF
DNA: TGCGCCAGCAGCTTGGGGTATGGGGGCAATCAGCCCCAGCATTTT

D: -
V: TRBV20-1
J: TRBJ2-5
length: 14
size: -
CDR3: CSAREAILQETQYF
DNA: TGCAGTGCTAGAGAGGCTATCCTCCAAGAGACCCAGTACTTC

D: -
V: TRBV5-1
J: TRBJ1-2
length: 15
size: few
CDR3: CASRVGSSGNYGYTF
DNA: TGCGCCAGCAGGGTTGGGTCATCAGGGAACTATGGCTACACCTTC

D: -
V: TRBV7-2
J: TRBJ2-7
length: 14
size: -
CDR3: CASSAGLAHGEQYF
DNA: TGTGCCAGCAGCGCGGGACTGGCCCATGGGGAGCAGTACTTC

D: -
V: TRBV5-1
J: TRBJ1-2
length: 14
size: many
CDR3: CASSLRGASYGYTF
DNA: TGCGCCAGCAGCTTGCGGGGGGCCAGCTATGGCTACACCTTC

D: -
V: TRBV12-3/TRBV12-4
J: TRBJ1-5
length: 15
size: -
CDR3: CASSITGVGSQPQHF
DNA: TGTGCCAGCAGTATAACTGGGGTAGGGAGTCAGCCCCAGCATTTT

D: -
V: TRBV15
J: TRBJ1-6
length: 15
size: few
CDR3: CATSREAVGNSPLHF
DNA: TGTGCCACCAGCAGAGAGGCGGTTGGCAATTCACCCCTCCACTTT

D: -
V: TRBV20-1
J: TRBJ2-7
length: 16
size: -
CDR3: CSATSPYRAALYEQYF
DNA: TGCAGTGCCACGAGTCCTTACAGGGCTGCCCTCTACGAGCAGTACTTC

D: TRBD2
V: TRBV20-1
J: TRBJ2-4
length: 15
size: few
CDR3: CSAEGLAGTQNIQYF
DNA: TGCAGTGCCGAGGGACTAGCGGGAACCCAAAACATTCAGTACTTC

D: -
V: TRBV20-1
J: TRBJ2-7
length: 13
size: -
CDR3: CSAHLPTSYEQYF
DNA: TGCAGTGCTCACCTCCCGACCTCCTACGAGCAGTACTTC

D: -
V: TRBV20-1
J: TRBJ1-5
length: 14
size: -
CDR3: CSASNSFSNQPQHF
DNA: TGCAGTGCTAGTAACAGCTTTAGCAATCAGCCCCAGCATTTT

D: TRBD1
V: TRBV20-1
J: TRBJ1-5
length: 13
size: -
CDR3: CSAVRDSNQPQHF
DNA: TGCAGTGCCGTCCGGGACAGTAATCAGCCCCAGCATTTT

D: -
V: TRBV20-1
J: TRBJ1-3
length: 14
size: -
CDR3: CSASGQMVGNTIYF
DNA: TGCAGTGCCAGTGGACAAATGGTGGGAAACACCATATATTTT

D: TRBD1
V: TRBV29-1
J: TRBJ2-6
length: 14
size: many
CDR3: CSVGQGAGANVLTF
DNA: TGCAGCGTTGGACAGGGAGCGGGGGCCAACGTCCTGACTTTC

D: -
V: TRBV7-2
J: TRBJ2-5
length: 15
size: few
CDR3: CASSLVPQVQETQYF
DNA: TGTGCCAGCAGCTTAGTTCCCCAAGTACAAGAGACCCAGTACTTC

D: TRBD1
V: TRBV20-1
J: TRBJ2-1
length: 16
size: -
CDR3: CSALNPRTGLYNEQFF
DNA: TGCAGTGCTCTCAATCCCCGGACAGGGCTCTACAATGAGCAGTTCTTC

D: -
V: TRBV7-2
J: TRBJ2-3
length: 14
size: many
CDR3: CASSLRQGPDTQYF
DNA: TGTGCCAGCAGCTTACGGCAGGGCCCAGATACGCAGTATTTT

D: -
V: TRBV4-1
J: TRBJ2-7
length: 14
size: -
CDR3: CASSQPELYYEQYF
DNA: TGCGCCAGCAGCCAACCCGAATTGTACTACGAGCAGTACTTC

D: -
V: TRBV29-1
J: TRBJ1-1
length: 11
size: many
CDR3: CSVEGRREAFF
DNA: TGCAGCGTTGAAGGGCGACGTGAAGCTTTCTTT

D: -
V: TRBV25-1
J: TRBJ2-3
length: 14
size: -
CDR3: CASSESAYTDTQYF
DNA: TGTGCCAGCAGTGAATCGGCTTACACAGATACGCAGTATTTT

D: TRBD2
V: TRBV6-5
J: TRBJ2-1
length: 18
size: many
CDR3: CASSYSSRMVAGGNEQFF
DNA: TGTGCCAGCAGTTACTCGAGTAGAATGGTAGCGGGAGGAAATGAGCAGTTCTTC

D: TRBD1
V: TRBV20-1
J: TRBJ1-2
length: 13
size: many
CDR3: CSARGTGGMGYTF
DNA: TGCAGTGCTAGGGGGACAGGGGGCATGGGCTACACCTTC

D: -
V: TRBV20-1
J: TRBJ2-4
length: 14
size: -
CDR3: CSARIPSVKNIQYF
DNA: TGCAGTGCTAGAATACCTAGTGTCAAAAACATTCAGTACTTC

D: TRBD2
V: TRBV9
J: TRBJ2-1
length: 15
size: few
CDR3: CASSKTSGITNEQFF
DNA: TGTGCCAGCAGCAAGACTAGCGGGATTACCAATGAGCAGTTCTTC

D: TRBD1
V: TRBV20-1
J: TRBJ2-7
length: 13
size: few
CDR3: CSASTGGGRGQYF
DNA: TGCAGTGCATCGACAGGGGGCGGAAGGGGGCAGTACTTC

D: -
V: TRBV6-5
J: TRBJ2-1
length: 13
size: -
CDR3: CASSYRYVDEQFF
DNA: TGTGCCAGCAGTTATCGATACGTGGATGAGCAGTTCTTC

D: TRBD1
V: TRBV20-1
J: TRBJ2-7
length: 13
size: -
CDR3: CSVQTGGVNEQYF
DNA: TGCAGTGTTCAGACAGGGGGGGTAAACGAGCAGTACTTC

D: TRBD1
V: TRBV12-3/TRBV12-4
J: TRBJ2-4
length: 12
size: many
CDR3: CASSSYRDRAHF
DNA: TGTGCCAGCAGTTCCTACCGGGACAGGGCCCACTTC

D: TRBD1
V: TRBV10-3
J: TRBJ1-2
length: 13
size: -
CDR3: CAITLGQAYGYTF
DNA: TGTGCCATCACCCTAGGACAGGCTTATGGCTACACCTTC

D: TRBD1
V: TRBV7-2
J: TRBJ2-1
length: 15
size: few
CDR3: CASSLPRDRANEQFF
DNA: TGTGCCAGCAGCTTGCCCAGGGACAGGGCAAATGAGCAGTTCTTC

D: TRBD2
V: TRBV12-3/TRBV12-4
J: TRBJ2-7
length: 14
size: few
CDR3: CASSFRTSSYEQYF
DNA: TGTGCCAGCAGTTTCAGGACTAGCTCCTACGAGCAGTACTTC

D: TRBD2
V: TRBV4-3
J: TRBJ2-1
length: 16
size: -
CDR3: CASSRAAGGSYNEQFF
DNA: TGCGCCAGCAGCCGGGCGGCGGGGGGGTCCTACAATGAGCAGTTCTTC

D: -
V: TRBV19
J: TRBJ1-2
length: 14
size: -
CDR3: CASSIGVGGYGYTF
DNA: TGTGCCAGTAGTATAGGGGTCGGCGGCTATGGCTACACCTTC

D: TRBD1
V: TRBV10-1
J: TRBJ2-1
length: 14
size: many
CDR3: CASSRGQGSNEQFF
DNA: TGCGCCAGCAGCCGAGGACAGGGGAGCAATGAGCAGTTCTTC

D: -
V: TRBV6-5
J: TRBJ1-2
length: 14
size: -
CDR3: CASSYSGGVYGYTF
DNA: TGTGCCAGCAGTTACAGCGGAGGTGTGTATGGCTACACCTTC

D: -
V: TRBV7-6
J: TRBJ1-5
length: 16
size: -
CDR3: CASSPSATGVHQPQHF
DNA: TGTGCCAGCAGCCCCTCAGCGACCGGAGTACATCAGCCCCAGCATTTT

D: -
V: TRBV6-5
J: TRBJ2-1
length: 14
size: few
CDR3: CASSYLTPNNEQFF
DNA: TGTGCCAGCAGTTACCTGACCCCAAACAATGAGCAGTTCTTC

D: -
V: TRBV5-1
J: TRBJ1-1
length: 15
size: few
CDR3: CASSLIQGVNTEAFF
DNA: TGCGCCAGCAGCTTGATACAGGGCGTGAACACTGAAGCTTTCTTT

D: -
V: TRBV5-6
J: TRBJ2-5
length: 14
size: few
CDR3: CASSLRPVAETQYF
DNA: TGTGCCAGCAGCTTGCGGCCAGTAGCAGAGACCCAGTACTTC